This T cell receptor beta chain was retrieved from a study of CD8 T cells in ankylosing spondylitis (dated by TCRdb to the late 2010s). Context from the whole study: To find TCR variants linked to disease, the study profiled T cell receptor beta repertoires in ankylosing spondylitis patients and healthy donors. Samples of peripheral blood were taken, and for ankylosing spondylitis patients, synovial fluid was collected as well. The full study cohort comprised 20 to 30 ankylosing spondylitis patients and roughly 100 healthy donors.

With respect to this clonotype: The clone's antigen remains unknown. It has no much larger one-base neighbor in the sample; base qualities were not kept.

V loses 1 base at its end and J loses 5 bases; junction bases beyond the gene matches: 5. CDR1 and CDR2 are read off the germline V gene as SQVTM and ANQGSEA. Taken from cysteine to phenylalanine, the CDR3 has 14 residues. Only the CDR3 region is kept as DNA, spanning 42 bases read in frame from base 1. TCRdb lists the instrument as Illumina HiSeq 2500. TCR beta libraries were prepared by quantitative 5'-RACE with molecular barcodes. The paper's processing steps were these. A new computational method based on a probabilistic model of VDJ rearrangement was used to identify disease-linked TCR variants. TCRdb's own reprocessing of the public reads used fastp at Q25 and MiXCR and kept productive beta chains. Identical CDR3 protein sequences are pooled into one entry, listed with their most common genes and DNA. For this entry, the V and J calls and clone size follow TCRdb and not the study's own pipeline. The sample table lists more than 250,000 distinct CDR3 sequences, roughly 8% of them with a count of one. The top ten clones comprise roughly 14% of the sample.

What the authors observed across the whole study: A CD8+ phenotype was shown by the disease-linked clones, which were found at relatively low frequencies in peripheral blood. Some motif variants were previously reported in synovial fluid and blood of reactive arthritis patients, suggesting common disease-initiation mechanisms. Significant enrichment of the disease-linked clones was reported in matched synovial fluid samples from ankylosing spondylitis patients. Blood from ankylosing spondylitis patients appeared to be characterized by a TCR beta motif composed of eight highly homologous amino acid variants.

The origin of this receptor is a male donor with ankylosing spondylitis. Input material: blood, either unsorted or a sorted T cell fraction (not recorded which). The receptor chain draws on TRBV29-1 and TRBJ2-7; 10 of the junction bases match TRBD2. The DNA reads as follows: TGCAGCGTTGAAGCTAGCGGGAGCCCTAACGAGCAGTACTTC. Translated, this gives CSVEASGSPNEQYF.